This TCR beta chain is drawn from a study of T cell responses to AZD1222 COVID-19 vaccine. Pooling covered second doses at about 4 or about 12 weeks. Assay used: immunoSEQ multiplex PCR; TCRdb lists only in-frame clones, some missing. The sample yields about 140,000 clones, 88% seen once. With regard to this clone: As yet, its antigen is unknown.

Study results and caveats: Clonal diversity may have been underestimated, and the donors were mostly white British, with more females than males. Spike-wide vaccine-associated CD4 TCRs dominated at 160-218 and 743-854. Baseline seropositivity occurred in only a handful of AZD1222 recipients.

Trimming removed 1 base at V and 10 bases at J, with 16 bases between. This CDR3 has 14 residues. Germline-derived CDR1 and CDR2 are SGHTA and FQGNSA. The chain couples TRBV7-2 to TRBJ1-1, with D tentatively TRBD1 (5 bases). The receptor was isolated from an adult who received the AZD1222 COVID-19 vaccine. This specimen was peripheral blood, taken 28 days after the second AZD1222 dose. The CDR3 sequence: CASSLVEGIGAAFF. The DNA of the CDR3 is TGTGCCAGCAGCTTAGTCGAGGGGATCGGAGCAGCTTTCTTT.